This T cell receptor beta chain was observed in a study of blood T cells in healthy people across ages. Donors were healthy Caucasian individuals from Russia aged roughly 6 to 95. The CDR3 totals 14 residues. In germline, CDR1 is MGHRA, CDR2 YSYEKL. V dropped 0 bases and J dropped 13 bases, with 16 bases sitting between them. A second roughly 6 to 12 cycle PCR used barcoded and J-beta primers. TCRdb itself ran the 5' RACE reads through MiXCR, one entry per CDR3 protein. Of some 1.4 million distinct CDR3 sequences in the sample, about 43% were seen once. The clonotype originates from a woman aged 18 to 35 in good health. Input material: blood. The chain couples TRBV4-1 to TRBJ2-4; possible D gene TRBD1, 5 bases. The CDR3 nucleotides are TGCGCCAGCAGCCAAGATCTGAGTGATCGGACACAGTACTTC. Amino acids: CASSQDLSDRTQYF.